The clone carrying this T cell receptor (beta chain) was seen repeatedly, ten times or more. The authors produced cDNA by 5'RACE using 10-nucleotide random UMIs. TCRdb itself ran the 5' RACE reads through MiXCR, one entry per CDR3 protein. The repertoire holds 40,000 to 60,000 distinct CDR3 sequences, around 3.4% seen once, with approximately 5.8% in the top ten. This sample is drawn from a study of neurological immune-mediated disorders. V shed 8 bases and J 0 bases; nucleotides not matched to a gene: 12. Germline V gene sequence: CDR1 MNHEY, CDR2 SMNVEV (reference sequence). The CDR3 is 17 amino acids.

The sequence was collected from a man aged 40-49 years with multiple sclerosis. The chain joins TRBV27 to TRBJ2-4; 8 bases align to TRBD1. Sequences were obtained from PBMCs. This CDR3 reads CASRTAGGGLAKNIQYF. In DNA, the CDR3 is TGTGCCAGCCGTACCGCAGGGGGCGGGTTAGCCAAAAACATTCAGTACTTC.